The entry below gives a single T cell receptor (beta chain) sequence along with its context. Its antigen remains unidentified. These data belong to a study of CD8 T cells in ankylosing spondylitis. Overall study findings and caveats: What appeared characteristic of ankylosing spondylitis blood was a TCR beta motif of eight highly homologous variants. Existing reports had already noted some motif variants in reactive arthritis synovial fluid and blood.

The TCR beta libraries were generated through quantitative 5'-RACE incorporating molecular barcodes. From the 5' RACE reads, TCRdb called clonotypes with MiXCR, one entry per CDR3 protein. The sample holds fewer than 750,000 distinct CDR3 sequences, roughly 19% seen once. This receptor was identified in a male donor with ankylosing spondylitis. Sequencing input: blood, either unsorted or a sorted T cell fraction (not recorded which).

This chain's CDR3 is CASSPQASGSTDTQYF. CDR3 bases: TGTGCCAGCAGCCCCCAGGCTAGCGGGAGCACAGATACGCAGTATTTT. The chain uses TRBV7-2 and TRBJ2-3, with 8 bases that match TRBD2. V shed 5 bases and J 0 bases; nucleotides not matched to a gene: 7. CDR1 is SGHTA, CDR2 FQGNSA, per germline. CDR3 length: 16 amino acids.